These 30 T cell receptor beta chains originate from one sample sequenced in a study of shared clonotypes between healthy human individuals. CD45RO-negative, CCR7-selected cells formed the naive CD8 fraction, which excluded terminally differentiated effector memory CD45RA+ cells. TCRdb's copy holds only in-frame clones and misses some; the assay was immunoSEQ multiplex PCR. The sample lists over 750,000 clones, 95% to 97% seen once, with roughly 0.23% in the top ten. Material for sequencing was naive CD8+ T cells sorted from blood. The receptors come from a man between 25 and 39 years old in good health.

V is TRBV7-6 and J is TRBJ1-5; D is possibly TRBD1 (6 bases). V was clipped by 5 bases and J by 2 bases, with 19 bases between them. CDR1 is SGHVS and CDR2 is FNYEAQ in the germline V gene. The CDR3 spans 17 residues. CDR3 coding DNA: TGTGCCAGCAGCCTAGGGGGTGGGCAGATCGGCAATCAGCCCCAGCATTTT. This translates into CASSLGGGQIGNQPQHF.

V gene TRBV29-1 combines with J gene TRBJ2-1; TRBD1 agrees at 11 bases. With V trimmed by 4 bases and J by 4 bases, 3 bases remained unmatched. Germline CDR1 reads SQVTM; CDR2 reads ANQGSEA. This CDR3 contains 14 residues. CDR3 DNA sequence: TGCAGCGTTGGGGGACAGGGGGAGTACAATGAGCAGTTCTTC. It codes for CSVGGQGEYNEQFF.

V and J are TRBV29-1 and TRBJ2-7; D is possibly TRBD1 or TRBD2 (5 bases each). Germline values: CDR1 SQVTM, CDR2 ANQGSEA. Trimming shortened V by 3 bases and J by 3 bases, and 12 bases separated the two germline ends. The CDR3 has 13 amino acids. CDR3 nucleotides: TGCAGCGTTGAGGGGGTTGGGTTCTACGAGCAGTACTTC. Its protein product is CSVEGVGFYEQYF.

This clone was counted once. V gene TRBV30 combines with J gene TRBJ2-2; 9 bases match TRBD1. After removal of 3 bases from V and 4 bases from J, the junction contained 6 bases not matched to a gene. CDR3 length: 15 residues. Per germline, CDR1 GTSNPN and CDR2 SVGIG (reference sequence). The CDR3 spells CAWREYRGPTGELFF. The CDR3 DNA sequence: TGTGCCTGGAGAGAGTACAGGGGGCCCACCGGGGAGCTGTTTTTT.

The V gene is TRBV18, the J gene TRBJ2-1, with 11 bases matching TRBD2. Germline assignment: CDR1 KGHSH and CDR2 LQKENI. CDR3 size: 17 residues. The J segment lost 3 bases and the V segment lost 0 bases, leaving 4 bases of the junction unmatched. CDR3 region: CASSPPALAGVYNEQFF. The CDR3 nucleotides are TGTGCCAGCTCACCACCGGCACTAGCGGGAGTCTACAATGAGCAGTTCTTC.

V is TRBV9 and J is TRBJ2-5, with a tentative D call TRBD2 (6 bases). Trimming removed 3 bases from V and 2 bases from J, with 14 bases in between. CDR1 and CDR2 from the germline V gene are SGDLS and YYNGEE. The CDR3 runs to 15 residues. The CDR3 region has the DNA TGTGCCAGCAGCGGTTTTGGAGGGCGGCAAGAGACCCAGTACTTC. Its protein product is CASSGFGGRQETQYF.

Points on this clone: This sample also contains other DNA sequences that code for the same CDR3. This chain links TRBV28 with TRBJ1-3; D remains unclear. The CDR3 runs to 11 residues. Germline-derived CDR1 and CDR2 are MDHEN and SYDVKM. V lost 2 bases to trimming and J lost 4 bases, with 0 bases between them. The CDR3 spells CASSLGNTIYF. In DNA, the CDR3 is TGTGCCAGCAGTTTAGGAAACACCATATATTTT.

This clone is a singleton in its sample. The chain has TRBV5-5 and TRBJ2-1, with D tentatively TRBD2 (5 bases). Trimming cost V 2 bases and J 4 bases, with 10 bases left between them. This CDR3 is built from 14 residues. From germline, CDR1 is SGHKS and CDR2 YYEKEE (reference sequence). The CDR3, as DNA: TGTGCCAGCAGCTTTCTCGACTATTACAATGAGCAGTTCTTC. It is translated as CASSFLDYYNEQFF.

This chain joins TRBV6-5 and TRBJ2-7, with 8 bases lining up with TRBD2. Germline V gene data show CDR1 as MNHEY and CDR2 as SVGAGI. The CDR3 is made up of 12 amino acids. Trimming took 5 bases from V and 6 from J; bases not matched to a gene: 3. The chain's CDR3 is CASSPLAGEQYF. The DNA of the CDR3 is TGTGCCAGCAGTCCTCTAGCGGGCGAGCAGTACTTC.

The chain links TRBV28 to TRBJ2-7, with TRBD1 matching over 8 bases. Per germline, CDR1 MDHEN and CDR2 SYDVKM. Unmatched junction bases numbered 1, after V lost 6 bases and J lost 6 bases. The CDR3 is made up of 11 amino acids. The CDR3 is CASSRGLEQYF. DNA for the CDR3: TGTGCCAGCAGCAGGGGGCTCGAGCAGTACTTC. Full variable domain (outside the CDR3, taken from reference TRBV28 and TRBJ2-7): DVKVTQSSRYLVKRTGEKVFLECVQDMDHENMFWYRQDPGLGLRLIYFSYDVKMKEKGDIPEGYSVSREKKERFSLILESASTNQTSMYLCASSRGLEQYFGPGTRLTVT.

A note on this clone: The same CDR3 is also encoded by other DNA sequences in this sample. The chain carries TRBV11-2 and TRBJ2-7, with 8 nucleotides matching TRBD2. Germline trimming cut 2 bases from V and 4 bases from J; bases unmatched to any gene: 4. The CDR3 extends over 14 amino acids. The germline V gene has CDR1 SGHAT and CDR2 FQNNGV. The CDR3 coding sequence is TGTGCCAGCAGCTTAAGCAGCGGGAGTTACGAGCAGTACTTC. It translates to CASSLSSGSYEQYF. Based on the CDR3 plus reference TRBV11-2 and TRBJ2-7, the full variable domain is EAGVAQSPRYKIIEKRQSVAFWCNPISGHATLYWYQQILGQGPKLLIQFQNNGVVDDSQLPKDRFSAERLKGVDSTLKIQPAKLEDSAVYLCASSLSSGSYEQYFGPGTRLTVT.

The genes are TRBV7-9 and TRBJ2-2, with 8 bases fitting TRBD1. Trimming took 4 bases from V and 6 from J; bases not matched to a gene: 1. CDR3 length: 13 residues. Germline lookup yields CDR1 SEHNR and CDR2 FQNEAQ (reference sequence). The CDR3 DNA follows: TGTGCCAGCAGCTCGACAGGGGCCGGGGAGCTGTTTTTT. The encoded protein is CASSSTGAGELFF. Full variable domain (missing parts from reference TRBV7-9 and TRBJ2-2): DTGVSQNPRHKITKRGQNVTFRCDPISEHNRLYWYRQTLGQGPEFLTYFQNEAQLEKSRLLSDRFSAERPKGSFSTLEIQRTEQGDSAMYLCASSSTGAGELFFGEGSRLTVL.

This clone was counted a single time. The chain couples TRBV9 to TRBJ2-7, with no clear D. The CDR3 has 14 amino acids. Germline assignment: CDR1 SGDLS and CDR2 YYNGEE. V was clipped by 6 bases and J by 6 bases, with 19 bases between them. CDR3 amino acids: CASTVDLTSPEQYF. CDR3 in DNA: TGTGCCAGCACGGTGGACCTAACATCTCCCGAGCAGTACTTC.

The chain combines TRBV10-2 with TRBJ1-5, with TRBD1 matching over 9 bases. V shed 8 bases and J 14 bases; nucleotides not matched to a gene: 16. Germline V lookup: CDR1 WSHSY, CDR2 SAAADI. This CDR3 spans 14 amino acids. For the CDR3, the DNA is TGCGCCAGCCAGGGGCCGGGACAGGGCCTACAGAAGCATTTT. Protein sequence: CASQGPGQGLQKHF.

The V call is TRBV9, the J call TRBJ2-5, with a tentative D call TRBD2 (6 bases). Trimming cost V 5 bases and J 2 bases, with 10 bases left between them. The germline CDR1 and CDR2 sequences are SGDLS and YYNGEE. This CDR3 comprises 13 residues. CDR3 in amino acids: CASSQTSQETQYF. The CDR3, as DNA: TGTGCCAGCAGTCAGACTAGTCAAGAGACCCAGTACTTC.

With respect to this clone: Other DNA sequences in the sample encode the same CDR3. The chain joins TRBV27 to TRBJ2-5; D might be TRBD2 (6 bases). V was trimmed by 2 bases and J by 5 bases, leaving 12 bases between them. This CDR3 is built from 14 residues. The germline gives CDR1 MNHEY, CDR2 SMNVEV (reference sequence). CDR3 protein: CASSLLGAGETQYF. The CDR3 DNA reads TGTGCCAGCAGTTTACTGGGAGCGGGCGAGACCCAGTACTTC.

This chain joins TRBV29-1 and TRBJ2-7, with a possible D match to TRBD2 (5 bases). Germline V gives CDR1 SQVTM, CDR2 ANQGSEA. The CDR3 sequence is 11 residues long. V lost 5 bases and J lost 6, with 11 bases in between. The CDR3 bases are TGCAGCGTTTCAAAAGAGGGCGAGCAGTACTTC. Translating gives CSVSKEGEQYF.

The chain has TRBV7-6 and TRBJ2-2; 10 nucleotides line up with TRBD2. V was clipped by 5 bases and J by 1 base; unmatched bases: 19. The CDR3 runs 21 residues. Germline CDR1 reads SGHVS; CDR2 reads FNYEAQ. As DNA, the CDR3 is TGTGCCAGCAGCCAGAAATTAGCGGGAGGACTCAGGGATTTGAACACCGGGGAGCTGTTTTTT. Its protein is CASSQKLAGGLRDLNTGELFF.

This clone was observed once. The V and J genes are TRBV5-4 and TRBJ1-1; D is undetermined. The CDR3 has 14 residues. With 1 base removed from V and 7 bases from J, the gap between germline ends came to 14 bases. From germline, CDR1 is SGHNT and CDR2 YYREEE (reference sequence). The DNA for the CDR3 is TGTGCCAGCAGCTTGTTGGGCAGCGGGGTTGAAGCTTTCTTT. Amino acid sequence: CASSLLGSGVEAFF. Full variable domain (missing parts from reference TRBV5-4 and TRBJ1-1): ETGVTQSPTHLIKTRGQQVTLRCSSQSGHNTVSWYQQALGQGPQFIFQYYREEENGRGNFPPRFSGLQFPNYSSELNVNALELDDSALYLCASSLLGSGVEAFFGQGTRLTVV.

The chain joins TRBV5-6 to TRBJ2-3; D unresolved. There are 11 residues in the CDR3. V lost 6 bases and J lost 5, with 7 bases in between. Per the germline V gene, CDR1 is SGHDT and CDR2 is YYEEEE. CDR3 coding DNA: TGTGCCAGCACCCTAAAAGATACGCAGTATTTT. Its protein product is CASTLKDTQYF.

The V call is TRBV27, the J call TRBJ2-7, with 7 bases identical to TRBD1. J was trimmed by 0 bases and V by 6 bases; bases with no gene match: 8. This CDR3 is built from 15 residues. Germline CDR1 and CDR2: MNHEY and SMNVEV (reference sequence). The CDR3 DNA sequence: TGTGCCAGCAGGCCCGGGACAGCGAACTCCTACGAGCAGTACTTC. It yields the protein CASRPGTANSYEQYF.

The chain uses TRBV7-9 and TRBJ2-7; D is perhaps TRBD1 (7 bases). V was trimmed by 4 bases and J by 7 bases, leaving 14 bases between them. CDR1 SEHNR and CDR2 FQNEAQ come from the germline V gene (reference sequence). The CDR3 has 13 amino acids. CDR3 loop: CASSSGAGGEQYF. CDR3 in DNA: TGTGCCAGCAGCTCGGGGGCAGGGGGAGAGCAGTACTTC.

This chain uses TRBV7-9 with TRBJ2-3; 8 bases are a match to TRBD1. CDR1 and CDR2 from the germline V gene are SEHNR and FQNEAQ (reference sequence). CDR3 length equals 13 residues. With V trimmed by 0 bases and J by 10 bases, 3 bases remained unmatched. The CDR3 is CASSLAGTGPQYF. CDR3 in DNA: TGTGCCAGCAGCTTAGCGGGGACAGGCCCGCAGTATTTT.

In DNA, the CDR3 is TGTGCCACCGGCGTCGGGGTTGGCGAGCAGTACTTC. Protein sequence: CATGVGVGEQYF. The gene calls are TRBV27 and TRBJ2-7; D may be TRBD2 (5 bases). Germline V gene data show CDR1 as MNHEY and CDR2 as SMNVEV (reference sequence). V was clipped by 10 bases and J by 6 bases, with 16 bases between them. CDR3 length equals 12 residues.

The chain employs TRBV7-9 and TRBJ2-5; the D is unclear. The germline gives CDR1 SEHNR, CDR2 FQNEAQ (reference sequence). The CDR3 contains 10 residues. The ends were cut back, 5 bases at V and 13 bases at J, with 11 bases in the middle. CDR3 nucleotides: TGTGCCAGCAGCCGATGGGGTTGGTACTTC. It specifies CASSRWGWYF.

The rearrangement joins TRBV9 to TRBJ2-7; 8 nucleotides align to TRBD1. Trimming took 3 bases from V and 6 from J; bases not matched to a gene: 5. Germline CDR1 and CDR2: SGDLS and YYNGEE. This CDR3 region has 13 residues. This CDR3 is CASSEGTGSEQYF. The DNA for the CDR3 is TGTGCCAGCAGCGAGGGGACAGGCTCCGAGCAGTACTTC.

The chain joins TRBV29-1 to TRBJ2-1, with TRBD2 as a possible D gene (5 bases). The CDR3 extends over 15 amino acids. Trimming stripped 6 bases from V and 4 bases from J, with 19 bases between. Germline CDR1 and CDR2: SQVTM and ANQGSEA. The DNA for the CDR3 is TGCAGCGTATATACGGGATTGGGTACTTACAATGAGCAGTTCTTC. This codes for CSVYTGLGTYNEQFF.

The V and J genes are TRBV18 and TRBJ2-7, with TRBD2 as a possible D gene (7 bases). The CDR3 covers 14 residues. Germline V gene data show CDR1 as KGHSH and CDR2 as LQKENI. V dropped 4 bases and J dropped 4 bases, with 14 bases sitting between them. The CDR3 bases are TGTGCCAGCTCACGTACAGGGAGGGGTTACGAGCAGTACTTC. Amino acids: CASSRTGRGYEQYF.

This sequence joins TRBV18 and TRBJ2-3; 9 bases map to TRBD1. J lost 0 bases, V lost 3 bases, and 7 bases had no gene match. Germline loops: CDR1 KGHSH, CDR2 LQKENI. The CDR3 covers 17 residues. The CDR3 region has the DNA TGTGCCAGCTCACCGACGAGGACAGGGGCGAGCACAGATACGCAGTATTTT. The encoded protein is CASSPTRTGASTDTQYF.

J is TRBJ2-3 and V is TRBV2; 7 bases line up with TRBD2. The V gene's germline CDR1 is SNHLY and CDR2 FYNNEI. The CDR3 has 15 amino acids. V dropped 3 bases and J dropped 3; count of bases not matched to a gene: 6. CDR3 nucleotides: TGTGCCAGCAGTGACCCCTCTAGCGGAACAGATACGCAGTATTTT. Translation gives CASSDPSSGTDTQYF.